This T cell receptor beta chain was captured in a study of control samples from healthy donors and cancer patients. Germline CDR1 is SGHDT and CDR2 is YYEEEE. The CDR3 runs to 14 residues. Between the trimmed V and J ends, which lost 2 bases and 2 bases, there was a span of 11 bases. The data were produced by immunoSEQ multiplex PCR, yet TCRdb's version contains in-frame clones alone and is incomplete. Of more than 75,000 clones in the sample, 79% were seen once. The sample consisted of blood. The sequence came from a woman in her twenties or thirties in good health. The rearrangement uses TRBV5-6 and TRBJ2-7; no definite D call. The CDR3 coding sequence is TGTGCCAGCAGCTTTTCCAGGTATGCCTACGAGCAGTACTTC. This gives the protein CASSFSRYAYEQYF.